This TCR beta chain was recovered during a study of blood T cells in healthy people across ages. Study-level points and caveats: Unknown donor CMV status possibly confounded expanded clonotype changes.

Comment on this clonotype: Its antigen is unknown.

Through a sample-barcoded 5' primer and a J-beta primer mix, a second PCR was run for about 6 to 11 cycles. Each cDNA molecule carried a tag from a template-switch adaptor that contained 12 random nucleotides. MiXCR, applied by TCRdb to the 5' RACE reads, yields one record per CDR3 protein. Of some 1.7 million distinct CDR3 sequences listed, roughly 30% were seen once; the top ten hold about 8%. Germline values: CDR1 DFQATT, CDR2 SNEGSKA (reference sequence). This CDR3 is built from 15 residues. Trimming at V came to 6 bases and at J to 3 bases, leaving 7 bases not matched to a gene. The gene calls are TRBV20-1 and TRBJ2-3; 12 bases line up with TRBD2. The receptor was derived from a woman younger than 45 in good health. The sample consisted of blood. The CDR3 sequence: CSAGRLAGETDTQYF. The CDR3 DNA sequence: TGCAGTGCGGGGAGACTAGCGGGGGAAACAGATACGCAGTATTTT.